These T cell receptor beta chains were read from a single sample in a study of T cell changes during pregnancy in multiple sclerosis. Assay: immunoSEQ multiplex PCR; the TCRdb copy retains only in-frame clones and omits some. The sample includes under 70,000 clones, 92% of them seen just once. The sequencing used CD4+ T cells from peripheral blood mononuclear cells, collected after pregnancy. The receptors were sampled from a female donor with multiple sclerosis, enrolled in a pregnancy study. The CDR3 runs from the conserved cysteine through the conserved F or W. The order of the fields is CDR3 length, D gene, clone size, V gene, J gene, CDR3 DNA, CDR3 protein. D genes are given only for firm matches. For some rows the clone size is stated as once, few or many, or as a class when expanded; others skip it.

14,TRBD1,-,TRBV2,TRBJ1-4,TGTGCCAGCAGCCGGGACAGATCGGATGAAAAACTGTTTTTT,CASSRDRSDEKLFF
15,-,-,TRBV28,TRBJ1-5,TGTGCCAGCAGTTCGGCACAGGTTAGCAATCAGCCCCAGCATTTT,CASSSAQVSNQPQHF
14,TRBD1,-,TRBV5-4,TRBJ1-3,TGTGCCAGCAGTTCAGGACAGGGGAGAAACACCATATATTTT,CASSSGQGRNTIYF
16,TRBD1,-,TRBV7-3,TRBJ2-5,TGTGCCAGCAGCTTAGGTACCCGGACAGGCCAAGAGACCCAGTACTTC,CASSLGTRTGQETQYF
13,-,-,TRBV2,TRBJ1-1,TGTGCCAGCAGTGAGGACAGCTGGACTGAAGCTTTCTTT,CASSEDSWTEAFF
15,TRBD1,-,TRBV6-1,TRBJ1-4,TGTGCCAGCAGTGGCCGGGACAGGGTTCTAGAAAAACTGTTTTTT,CASSGRDRVLEKLFF
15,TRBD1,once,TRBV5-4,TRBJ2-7,TGTGCCAGCAGCCCCGGGACAGTGAGCTTCTACGAGCAGTACTTC,CASSPGTVSFYEQYF
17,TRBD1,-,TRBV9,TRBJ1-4,TGTGCCAGCAGCGTAGGGCGATTGGGGACAGGGTTGGAAAAACTGTTTTTT,CASSVGRLGTGLEKLFF
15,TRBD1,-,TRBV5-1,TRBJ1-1,TGCGCCAGCACCGAGCAGTACAGGGGAAACACTGAAGCTTTCTTT,CASTEQYRGNTEAFF
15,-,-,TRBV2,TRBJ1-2,TGTGCCAGCAGTCCGACGACACGGAAAAGGCATGGCTACACCTTC,CASSPTTRKRHGYTF
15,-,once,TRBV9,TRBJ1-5,TGTGCCAGCAGCGGACCCCAGGTCACCAATCAGCCCCAGCATTTT,CASSGPQVTNQPQHF
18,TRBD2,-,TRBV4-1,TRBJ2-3,TGCGCCAGCAGCCAGTTCGCAGCGGGAGGACGTAGCACAGATACGCAGTATTTT,CASSQFAAGGRSTDTQYF
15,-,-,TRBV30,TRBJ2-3,TGTGCCTGGAGTCCCAACAGGGTCGCCGCAGATACGCAGTATTTT,CAWSPNRVAADTQYF
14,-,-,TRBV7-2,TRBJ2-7,TGTGCCAGCAGCGGGCGTAGCGGCCTCGGCGAGCAGTACTTC,CASSGRSGLGEQYF
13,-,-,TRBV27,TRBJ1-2,TGTGCCAGCAGTTCCTCTGGGCTTTATGGCTACACCTTC,CASSSSGLYGYTF
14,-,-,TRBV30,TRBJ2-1,TGTGCCTGGACAAGGAGCCTACTGGTGGATGAGCAGTTCTTC,CAWTRSLLVDEQFF
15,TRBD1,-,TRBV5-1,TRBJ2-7,TGCGCCAGCAGCACCCAGGGACAGGGGTACTACGAGCAGTACTTC,CASSTQGQGYYEQYF
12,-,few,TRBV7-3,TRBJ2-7,TGTGCCAGCAGCTTAGGGGCAGCCGAGCAGTACTTC,CASSLGAAEQYF
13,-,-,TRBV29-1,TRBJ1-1,TGCAGCGTCCGGACAGTCATGAACACTGAAGCTTTCTTT,CSVRTVMNTEAFF
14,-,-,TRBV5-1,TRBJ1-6,TGCGCCAGCAGCTTCGGACAGTATAATTCACCCCTCCACTTT,CASSFGQYNSPLHF
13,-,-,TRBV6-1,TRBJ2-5,TGTGCCAGCAGTCCCAACAGGGTTGAGACCCAGTACTTC,CASSPNRVETQYF
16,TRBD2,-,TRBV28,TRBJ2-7,TGTGCCAGCAGTTGGACTAGCGGGAGGCGTCTCGACGAGCAGTACTTC,CASSWTSGRRLDEQYF
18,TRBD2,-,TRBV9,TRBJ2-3,TGTGCCAGCAGCGTCCATAGTAGCGGGCCAATGGGCACAGATACGCAGTATTTT,CASSVHSSGPMGTDTQYF
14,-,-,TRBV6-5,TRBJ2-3,TGTGCCAGCAGTCTCTCTTCTTACACAGATACGCAGTATTTT,CASSLSSYTDTQYF
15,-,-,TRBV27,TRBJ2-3,TGTGCCAGCAGTCCCCGCGGGCTTTGGACAGATACGCAGTATTTT,CASSPRGLWTDTQYF
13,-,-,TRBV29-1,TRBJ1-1,TGCAGCGGCCGGACAGTCATGAACACTGAAGCTTTCTTT,CSGRTVMNTEAFF
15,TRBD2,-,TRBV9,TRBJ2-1,TGTGCCAGCAGCGGTACTAGCGGGCGGTTAAATGAGCAGTTCTTC,CASSGTSGRLNEQFF
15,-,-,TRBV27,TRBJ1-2,TGTGCCAGCAGTTTACGGCGGGGTTATAACTATGGCTACACCTTC,CASSLRRGYNYGYTF
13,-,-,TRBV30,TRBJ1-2,TGTGCCTGGACAGGGGCCTCGGACTATGGCTACACCTTC,CAWTGASDYGYTF
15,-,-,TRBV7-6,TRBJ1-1,TGTGCCAGCAGCGCCCTGTGGGGGGGGAACACTGAAGCTTTCTTT,CASSALWGGNTEAFF
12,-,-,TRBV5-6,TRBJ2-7,TGTGCCAGCAGCCCACTAGGGCACGAGCAGTACTTC,CASSPLGHEQYF
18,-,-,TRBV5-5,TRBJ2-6,TGTGCCAGCAGCTTGGCCTGGCAGGGTAGATCTGGGGCCAACGTCCTGACTTTC,CASSLAWQGRSGANVLTF
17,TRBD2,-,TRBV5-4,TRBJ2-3,TGTGCCAGCAGCTTGGGGTCCCTAGCGGGAGCGACAGATACGCAGTATTTT,CASSLGSLAGATDTQYF
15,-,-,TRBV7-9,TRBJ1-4,TGTGCCAGCAGCTTAAGCAGAGGCTTTAATGAAAAACTGTTTTTT,CASSLSRGFNEKLFF
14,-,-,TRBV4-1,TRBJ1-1,TGCGCCAGCAGCCACCCGATGAGGGACACTGAAGCTTTCTTT,CASSHPMRDTEAFF
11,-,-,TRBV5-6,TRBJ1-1,TGTGCCAGCAGCTACGGACACGAAGCTTTCTTT,CASSYGHEAFF
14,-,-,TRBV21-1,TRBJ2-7,TGTGCCAGCAGCAAGGGGCAGGGGACGGAGGAGCAGTACTTC,CASSKGQGTEEQYF
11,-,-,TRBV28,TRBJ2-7,TGTGCCAGTAGCACGGTTTACGAGCAGTACTTC,CASSTVYEQYF
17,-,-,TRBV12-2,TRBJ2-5,TGTGCAAGTCGCCCCTACCCTAGCGGGAACCCGGGGGAGACCCAGTACTTC,CASRPYPSGNPGETQYF
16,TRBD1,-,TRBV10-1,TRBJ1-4,TGCGCCAGCAGTCCTGACAGGGGAGGAGGCGACGAAAAACTGTTTTTT,CASSPDRGGGDEKLFF
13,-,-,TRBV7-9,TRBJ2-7,TGTGCCAGCAGCCCCTTTAGATCCGACGAGCAGTACTTC,CASSPFRSDEQYF
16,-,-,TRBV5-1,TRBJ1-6,TGCGCCAGCAGCTTGGCGGATGCAGGGGCTAATTCACCCCTCCACTTT,CASSLADAGANSPLHF